This T cell receptor beta chain stems from a study of T cell responses to AZD1222 COVID-19 vaccine. From germline, CDR1 is GTSNPN and CDR2 SVGIG (reference sequence). The CDR3 sequence is 13 residues long. The V and J ends lost 1 base and 5 bases respectively, with 11 bases between them. Method: immunoSEQ multiplex PCR; TCRdb's copy keeps in-frame clones and lacks some. The repertoire has 130,000 or so clones, 93% of them found once; the top ten carry roughly 0.91%. The chain has TRBV30 and TRBJ1-1; tentative D call: TRBD1 (6 bases). The receptor comes from an adult in good health. Sequencing was performed on peripheral blood, taken on day 0 of AZD1222 vaccination. The DNA for the CDR3 is TGTGCCTGGAGTGAGGGGGTCAGGACTGAAGCTTTCTTT. This encodes CAWSEGVRTEAFF.